Sequencing of this TCR beta chain was carried out in a study of PD-1 blockade in classical Hodgkin lymphoma. The CDR3 is made up of 13 amino acids. Germline assignment: CDR1 SGHRS and CDR2 YFSETQ. Deletions cut 2 bases from V and 7 bases from J, with 13 bases between. Relapse after autologous stem cell transplantation occurred in every patient, and brentuximab vedotin exposure varied. Sequencing used immunoSEQ multiplex PCR; TCRdb keeps in-frame clones, though not all of them. The sample holds roughly 40,000 clones, 60% to 75% seen once. The chain joins TRBV5-1 to TRBJ2-7; no reliable D call. The sequence was obtained from a human donor with classical Hodgkin lymphoma. The sequenced sample was peripheral blood mononuclear cells (PBMCs), obtained at baseline. In DNA form, the CDR3 reads TGCGCCAGCAGCTTAGATAGGTTAGGTGAGCAGTACTTC. Encoded protein: CASSLDRLGEQYF.